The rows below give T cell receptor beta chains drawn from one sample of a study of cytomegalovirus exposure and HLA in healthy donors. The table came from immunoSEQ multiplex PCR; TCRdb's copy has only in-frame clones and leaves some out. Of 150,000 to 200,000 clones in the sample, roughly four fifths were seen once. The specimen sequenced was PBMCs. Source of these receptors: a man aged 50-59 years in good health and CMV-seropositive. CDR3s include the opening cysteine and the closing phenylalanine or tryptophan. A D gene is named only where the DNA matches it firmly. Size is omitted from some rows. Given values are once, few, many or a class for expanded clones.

CASSLSRTIAVDTQYF,TGTGCCAGCAGTTTATCTAGGACAATAGCGGTGGATACGCAGTATTTT,TRBV27,NA,NA,TRBJ2-3
CASSLGLAGGTGELFF,TGTGCCAGCAGTTTAGGGTTAGCGGGAGGTACCGGGGAGCTGTTTTTT,TRBV28,TRBD2,NA,TRBJ2-2
CASSQEVQGRGYTF,TGTGCCAGCAGCCAAGAGGTACAGGGCCGTGGCTACACCTTC,TRBV4-2,NA,once,TRBJ1-2
CASSYGTGEGYTF,TGCGCCAGCAGTTACGGGACAGGGGAAGGCTACACCTTC,TRBV5-1,TRBD1,NA,TRBJ1-2
CASSTLSEAGFMNEQFF,TGTGCCAGCAGCACCCTGAGTGAAGCGGGATTTATGAATGAGCAGTTCTTC,TRBV4-2,TRBD2,NA,TRBJ2-1
CASSQDGQGAYYGYTF,TGCGCCAGCAGCCAAGATGGACAGGGGGCATACTATGGCTACACCTTC,TRBV4-3,TRBD1,NA,TRBJ1-2
CASRVTGGNQPQHF,TGTGCCAGCAGGGTGACAGGGGGCAATCAGCCCCAGCATTTT,TRBV28,TRBD1,NA,TRBJ1-5
CAWSVGGLSYEQYF,TGTGCCTGGAGTGTTGGCGGGCTCTCCTACGAGCAGTACTTC,TRBV30,NA,NA,TRBJ2-7
CASNLAAYSNQPQHF,TGTGCCAGCAACCTGGCGGCGTATAGCAATCAGCCCCAGCATTTT,TRBV28,NA,NA,TRBJ1-5
CASSPRQGREQFF,TGTGCCAGCAGCCCACGACAGGGCCGGGAGCAGTTCTTC,TRBV11-3,TRBD1,NA,TRBJ2-1
CASSSTFGTAYNSPLHF,TGTGCCAGCAGCTCAACCTTCGGGACAGCCTATAATTCACCCCTCCACTTT,TRBV11-2,TRBD1,NA,TRBJ1-6
CASSPKGGSDEKLFF,TGTGCCAGCAGCCCAAAGGGAGGGAGTGATGAAAAACTGTTTTTT,TRBV9,NA,NA,TRBJ1-4
CASSSEDRPYEQYF,TGTGCCAGCAGTTCTGAGGACAGGCCCTACGAGCAGTACTTC,TRBV28,TRBD1,NA,TRBJ2-7
CASRGQGTAKISSYEQYF,TGCGCCAGCAGGGGACAGGGGACTGCCAAAATAAGCTCCTACGAGCAGTACTTC,TRBV10-2,TRBD1,NA,TRBJ2-7
CASSLVTGTSGSSYEQYF,TGTGCTAGCAGCTTAGTGACCGGGACTAGCGGGAGCTCCTACGAGCAGTACTTC,TRBV7-7,TRBD2,NA,TRBJ2-7
CASMTDRRNEQFF,TGTGCCAGCATGACGGACAGGAGAAATGAGCAGTTCTTC,TRBV2,TRBD1,once,TRBJ2-1
CASSQEPSGETQYF,TGCGCCAGCAGCCAAGAGCCTAGCGGTGAGACCCAGTACTTC,TRBV4-1,TRBD2,NA,TRBJ2-5
CASSLDRNNEQFF,TGTGCCAGCAGTCTAGACAGAAACAATGAGCAGTTCTTC,TRBV16,NA,NA,TRBJ2-1
CATLLTRGTVYGYTF,TGTGCCACCCTCCTCACTCGGGGGACAGTCTATGGCTACACCTTC,TRBV6-6,TRBD1,few,TRBJ1-2
CASGTRTAEAFF,TGTGCCAGCGGCACCCGGACAGCTGAAGCTTTCTTT,TRBV27,NA,NA,TRBJ1-1
CASSLGLLDSGRETQYF,TGCGCCAGCAGCTTGGGGCTGCTGGACAGTGGGAGAGAGACCCAGTACTTC,TRBV5-1,NA,NA,TRBJ2-5
CATSRTNLAGDETQYF,TGTGCCACCAGCAGAACCAACCTAGCGGGAGATGAGACCCAGTACTTC,TRBV15,TRBD2,NA,TRBJ2-5
CASSSQQGVVGYTF,TGCGCCAGCAGCTCACAACAGGGGGTGGTTGGCTACACCTTC,TRBV5-1,TRBD1,NA,TRBJ1-2
CASRKVAGGQETQYF,TGTGCCAGCAGAAAGGTGGCAGGCGGGCAAGAGACCCAGTACTTC,TRBV2,NA,NA,TRBJ2-5
CASRDDRVDSPLHF,TGCGCCAGCAGGGATGACAGGGTGGATTCACCCCTCCACTTT,TRBV10-1,TRBD1,NA,TRBJ1-6
CASSDPGLETQYF,TGTGCCAGCAGTGACCCAGGGCTGGAGACCCAGTACTTC,TRBV6-1,NA,NA,TRBJ2-5
CSVDILQNEQFF,TGCAGCGTTGATATATTGCAGAATGAGCAGTTCTTC,TRBV29-1,NA,NA,TRBJ2-1
CASSLSTDRNYGYTF,TGTGCCAGCAGTTTATCGACGGACAGGAACTATGGCTACACCTTC,TRBV27,TRBD1,NA,TRBJ1-2
CASSLTPDRGDYGYTF,TGTGCCAGCAGCTTAACCCCGGACAGGGGGGACTATGGCTACACCTTC,TRBV7-3,TRBD1,NA,TRBJ1-2
CASSVARGPGTDTQYF,TGTGCCAGCAGCGTAGCTCGAGGGCCAGGCACAGATACGCAGTATTTT,TRBV9,NA,NA,TRBJ2-3
CASSSPGLAGYNEQFF,TGTGCCAGCAGCTCGCCGGGACTAGCGGGTTACAATGAGCAGTTCTTC,TRBV13,TRBD2,NA,TRBJ2-1
CASSLQRGGSTDTQYF,TGTGCCAGCAGTTTACAGCGGGGGGGCTCCACAGATACGCAGTATTTT,TRBV27,TRBD2,few,TRBJ2-3
CASSRQGARGNQPQHF,TGTGCCAGCAGTCGACAGGGGGCGAGGGGCAATCAGCCCCAGCATTTT,TRBV27,TRBD1,NA,TRBJ1-5
CASSPRQGNSPLHF,TGTGCCAGCAGTCCTCGACAGGGTAATTCACCCCTCCACTTT,TRBV27,TRBD1,NA,TRBJ1-6
CASSGGAGANVLTF,TGTGCCAGCAGCGGGGGAGCTGGGGCCAACGTCCTGACTTTC,TRBV28,NA,NA,TRBJ2-6
CASSYGGTQYF,TGTGCCAGCAGTTACGGCGGGACCCAGTACTTC,TRBV6-5,NA,few,TRBJ2-5
CATSRIRQGSNYGYTF,TGTGCCACCAGCAGAATACGACAGGGGTCCAACTATGGCTACACCTTC,TRBV15,TRBD1,NA,TRBJ1-2
CASSLGQLDNYGYTF,TGTGCCAGCAGCTTAGGGCAGCTAGATAACTATGGCTACACCTTC,TRBV7-9,NA,NA,TRBJ1-2
CASTGTPNTGELFF,TGTGCCAGCACCGGGACTCCTAACACCGGGGAGCTGTTTTTT,TRBV28,NA,few,TRBJ2-2
CASSLRGLAGPTDTQYF,TGTGCCAGCAGCTTAAGGGGACTAGCGGGGCCCACAGATACGCAGTATTTT,TRBV11-2,TRBD2,NA,TRBJ2-3
CASSPPGIRETQYF,TGTGCCAGCTCACCACCCGGGATTCGGGAGACCCAGTACTTC,TRBV18,NA,NA,TRBJ2-5
CASSLLVGGVNEQFF,TGCGCCAGCAGCTTATTAGTAGGAGGGGTTAATGAGCAGTTCTTC,TRBV5-1,NA,once,TRBJ2-1
CASSSKSGLNTEAFF,TGTGCCAGCAGCTCCAAATCCGGTTTGAACACTGAAGCTTTCTTT,TRBV9,NA,NA,TRBJ1-1
CAITSGGAHNEQFF,TGTGCCATCACTTCAGGGGGCGCCCACAATGAGCAGTTCTTC,TRBV10-3,TRBD1,NA,TRBJ2-1
CASSSPTGDTQYF,TGTGCCAGCAGCTCGCCGACAGGAGATACGCAGTATTTT,TRBV11-3,NA,few,TRBJ2-3
CASSQNTGELFF,TGTGCCAGCAGTCAGAACACCGGGGAGCTGTTTTTT,TRBV5-4,NA,NA,TRBJ2-2
CASSPTGNQPQHF,TGTGCCAGCAGTCCTACAGGGAATCAGCCCCAGCATTTT,TRBV28,NA,NA,TRBJ1-5
CASRASLWSSYEQYF,TGTGCCAGCAGGGCTTCTTTGTGGAGCTCCTACGAGCAGTACTTC,TRBV2,NA,NA,TRBJ2-7
CASSTGGDYNEQFF,TGCGCCAGCAGTACCGGGGGGGACTACAATGAGCAGTTCTTC,TRBV5-1,TRBD2,NA,TRBJ2-1
CASSPPGDRGPRGYGYTF,TGTGCCAGCTCACCACCGGGGGACAGGGGGCCTCGTGGCTATGGCTACACCTTC,TRBV18,TRBD1,NA,TRBJ1-2
CASSWEGGTGDKDTQYF,TGCGCCAGCAGCTGGGAGGGCGGGACAGGGGATAAAGATACGCAGTATTTT,TRBV5-1,TRBD1,NA,TRBJ2-3
CASSFLQEVPGELFF,TGTGCCAGCAGCTTCTTGCAGGAGGTTCCCGGGGAGCTGTTTTTT,TRBV7-8,NA,NA,TRBJ2-2
CASSEFRDQPQHF,TGTGCCAGCAGTGAGTTTCGGGATCAGCCCCAGCATTTT,TRBV6-1,NA,NA,TRBJ1-5
CASRGGDSSGNTIYF,TGCGCCAGCAGGGGCGGTGACAGCTCTGGAAACACCATATATTTT,TRBV5-1,NA,NA,TRBJ1-3
CASSPQTGRTYEQYF,TGTGCCAGCAGCCCCCAGACAGGGAGGACCTACGAGCAGTACTTC,TRBV7-9,NA,NA,TRBJ2-7
CASSLEGRVYEQYF,TGTGCCAGCAGCTTGGAGGGCAGGGTCTACGAGCAGTACTTC,TRBV5-5,NA,NA,TRBJ2-7
CASSLFGSGELFF,TGTGCCAGCAGCCTCTTTGGCTCCGGGGAGCTGTTTTTT,TRBV27,NA,NA,TRBJ2-2